Listed here is a single TCR beta chain. The data derive from a study of blood T cell repertoires in COVID-19. The CDR3 is 12 amino acids. The germline gives CDR1 MNHEY, CDR2 SMNVEV (reference sequence). The germline V and J ends were trimmed by 9 bases and 1 base, with 9 bases remaining between them. Method: immunoSEQ multiplex PCR; TCRdb's copy keeps in-frame clones and lacks some. The table records 120,000 or so clones, 82% of them present only once. This TCR was sampled from a woman aged 60-75 years with acute or convalescent COVID-19. The chain is built from TRBV27 and TRBJ1-2; D call uncertain. The sample comprised peripheral blood. Here the CDR3 DNA reads TGTGCCAGTTTTGCAGTTAACTATGGCTACACCTTC. This encodes CASFAVNYGYTF.